The present entry profiles one TCR beta chain with its context. The CDR3 extends over 15 amino acids. From germline, CDR1 is MDHEN and CDR2 SYDVKM. Between the trimmed V and J ends, which lost 4 bases and 2 bases, there was a span of 15 bases. The sample comes from a study of CD8 T cells in Susac syndrome. Study overall: Patients with Susac syndrome had blood drawn and were at that point therapy-naive, on corticosteroids, or on intravenous immunoglobulin alone.

Random hexamers were used to reverse transcribe roughly 0.45 to 1 ug of RNA. With immunoSEQ multiplex PCR, TCR beta CDR3 was amplified across 54 Vbeta and 13 Jbeta. TCRdb ran MiXCR on the immunoSEQ multiplex PCR reads and lists one entry per CDR3 protein. The data contain tens of thousands of distinct CDR3 sequences, roughly 94% of them singletons. The genes are TRBV28 and TRBJ2-7; a possible D gene is TRBD1 (6 bases). Sequenced: CD8+ T cells from PBMCs. This TCR came from a human donor with Susac syndrome. The CDR3 loop is CASSSYQGNTYEQYF. Written as DNA, the CDR3 is TGTGCCAGCAGTTCCTATCAGGGGAACACCTACGAGCAGTACTTC.